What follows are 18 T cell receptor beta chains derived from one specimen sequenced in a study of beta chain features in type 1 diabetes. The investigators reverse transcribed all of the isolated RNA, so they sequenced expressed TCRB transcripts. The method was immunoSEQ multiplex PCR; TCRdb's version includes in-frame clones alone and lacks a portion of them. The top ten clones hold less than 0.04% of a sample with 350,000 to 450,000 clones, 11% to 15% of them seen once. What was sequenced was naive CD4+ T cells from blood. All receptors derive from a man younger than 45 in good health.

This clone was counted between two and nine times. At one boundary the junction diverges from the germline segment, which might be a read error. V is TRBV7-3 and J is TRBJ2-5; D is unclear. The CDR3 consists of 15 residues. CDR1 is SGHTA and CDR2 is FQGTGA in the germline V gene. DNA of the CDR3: TGTGCCAGCAGCGTAACCGGCCTAGTGGGGGAGACCCAGTACTTC. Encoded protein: CASSVTGLVGETQYF.

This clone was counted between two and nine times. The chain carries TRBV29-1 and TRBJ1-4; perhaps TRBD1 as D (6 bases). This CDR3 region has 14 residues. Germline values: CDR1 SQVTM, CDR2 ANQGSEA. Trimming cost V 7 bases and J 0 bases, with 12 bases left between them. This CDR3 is CSGRGTATNEKLFF. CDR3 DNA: TGCAGCGGGAGGGGGACTGCAACTAATGAAAAACTGTTTTTT.

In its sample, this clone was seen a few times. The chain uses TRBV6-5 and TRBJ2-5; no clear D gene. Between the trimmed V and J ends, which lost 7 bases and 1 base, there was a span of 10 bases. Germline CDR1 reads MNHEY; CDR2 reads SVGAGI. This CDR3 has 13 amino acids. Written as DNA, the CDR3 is TGTGCCAGCAACTCTGGCGGCCAAGAGACCCAGTACTTC. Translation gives CASNSGGQETQYF.

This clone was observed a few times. CDR3 nucleotide sequence: TGCAGCGGCGGGACGGGGACCCAGTACTTC. This encodes CSGGTGTQYF. The gene calls are TRBV29-1 and TRBJ2-5, with D tentatively TRBD2 (6 bases). CDR1 is SQVTM and CDR2 is ANQGSEA in the germline V gene. The V end lost 7 bases, the J end lost 7 bases, and 10 bases lay between the germline ends. This CDR3 is built from 10 residues.

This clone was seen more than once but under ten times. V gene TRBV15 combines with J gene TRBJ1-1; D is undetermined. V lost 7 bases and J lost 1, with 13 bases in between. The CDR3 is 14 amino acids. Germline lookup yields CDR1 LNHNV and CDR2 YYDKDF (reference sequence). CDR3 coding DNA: TGTGCCACCACTAAAGGGAGGACGAACACTGAAGCTTTCTTT. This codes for CATTKGRTNTEAFF.

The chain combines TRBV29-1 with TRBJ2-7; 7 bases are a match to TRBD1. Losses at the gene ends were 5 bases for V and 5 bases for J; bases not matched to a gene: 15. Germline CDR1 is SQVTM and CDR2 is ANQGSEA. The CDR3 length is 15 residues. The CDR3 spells CSVRVDRVAPNEQYF. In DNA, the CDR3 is TGCAGCGTTAGGGTTGACAGGGTCGCCCCCAACGAGCAGTACTTC.

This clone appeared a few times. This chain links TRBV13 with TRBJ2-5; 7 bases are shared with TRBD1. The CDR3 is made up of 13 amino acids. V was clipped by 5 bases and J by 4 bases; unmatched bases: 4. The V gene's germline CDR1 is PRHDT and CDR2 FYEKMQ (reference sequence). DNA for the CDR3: TGTGCCAGCAGCATGACAGGGAGAGAGACCCAGTACTTC. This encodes CASSMTGRETQYF.

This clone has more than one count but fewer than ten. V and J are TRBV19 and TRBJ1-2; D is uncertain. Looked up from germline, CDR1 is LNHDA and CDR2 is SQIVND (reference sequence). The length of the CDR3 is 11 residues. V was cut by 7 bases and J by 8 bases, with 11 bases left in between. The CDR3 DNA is TGTGCCAGTAAGAGGGAGTACGGCTACACCTTC. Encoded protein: CASKREYGYTF.

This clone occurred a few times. The CDR3 sequence is CASSLGLTVDTQYF. The CDR3 DNA reads TGTGCCAGCAGCTTGGGCCTAACCGTAGATACGCAGTATTTT. The chain employs TRBV5-6 and TRBJ2-3; D uncertain. The CDR3 has 14 amino acids. V was pared by 0 bases and J by 5 bases, with 10 bases between. The germline gives CDR1 SGHDT, CDR2 YYEEEE.

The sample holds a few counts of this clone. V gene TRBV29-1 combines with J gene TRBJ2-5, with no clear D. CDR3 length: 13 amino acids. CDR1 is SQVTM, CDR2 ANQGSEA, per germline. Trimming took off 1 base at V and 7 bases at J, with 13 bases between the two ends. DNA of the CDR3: TGCAGCGTTGAAGTCAACCTAGGGTCGACCCAGTACTTC. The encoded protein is CSVEVNLGSTQYF.

CDR3 DNA sequence: TGTGCCAGCAGCTTAGGCCTCGTCGGGGATTCACCCCTCCACTTT. Translation gives CASSLGLVGDSPLHF. The gene calls are TRBV7-2 and TRBJ1-6; D is unclear. The length of the CDR3 is 15 residues. Germline CDR1 reads SGHTA; CDR2 reads FQGNSA. Trimming removed 1 base at V and 8 bases at J, with 12 bases between.

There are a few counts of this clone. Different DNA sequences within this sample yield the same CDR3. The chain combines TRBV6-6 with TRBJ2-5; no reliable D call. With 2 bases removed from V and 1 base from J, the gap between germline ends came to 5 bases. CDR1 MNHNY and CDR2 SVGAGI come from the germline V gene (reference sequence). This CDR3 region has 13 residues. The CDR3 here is CASSYRSQETQYF. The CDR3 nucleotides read TGTGCCAGCAGTTACCGCAGCCAAGAGACCCAGTACTTC.

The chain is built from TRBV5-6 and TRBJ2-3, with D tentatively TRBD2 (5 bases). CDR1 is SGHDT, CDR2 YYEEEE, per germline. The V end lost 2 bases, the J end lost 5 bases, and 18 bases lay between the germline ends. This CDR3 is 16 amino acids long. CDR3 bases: TGTGCCAGCAGCTTAAGTCTCTGGGAGTCCGGAGATACGCAGTATTTT. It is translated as CASSLSLWESGDTQYF.

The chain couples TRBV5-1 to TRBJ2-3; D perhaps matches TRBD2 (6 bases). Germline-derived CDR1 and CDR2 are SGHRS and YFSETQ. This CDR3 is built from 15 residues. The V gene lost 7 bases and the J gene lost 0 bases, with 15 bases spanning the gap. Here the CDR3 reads CASATAGRSTDTQYF. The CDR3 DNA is TGCGCCAGCGCCACCGCCGGGAGAAGCACAGATACGCAGTATTTT.

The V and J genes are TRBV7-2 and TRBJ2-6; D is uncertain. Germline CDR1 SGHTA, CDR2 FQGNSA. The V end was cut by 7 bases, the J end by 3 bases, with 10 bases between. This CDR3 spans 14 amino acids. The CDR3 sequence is CASTPAVGANVLTF. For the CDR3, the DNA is TGTGCCAGCACCCCGGCGGTTGGGGCCAACGTCCTGACTTTC.

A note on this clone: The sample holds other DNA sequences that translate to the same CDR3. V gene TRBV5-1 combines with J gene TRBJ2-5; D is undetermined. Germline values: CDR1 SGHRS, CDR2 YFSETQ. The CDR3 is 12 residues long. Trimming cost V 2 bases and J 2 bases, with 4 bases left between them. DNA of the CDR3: TGCGCCAGCAGCTTCCCTCAAGAGACCCAGTACTTC. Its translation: CASSFPQETQYF.

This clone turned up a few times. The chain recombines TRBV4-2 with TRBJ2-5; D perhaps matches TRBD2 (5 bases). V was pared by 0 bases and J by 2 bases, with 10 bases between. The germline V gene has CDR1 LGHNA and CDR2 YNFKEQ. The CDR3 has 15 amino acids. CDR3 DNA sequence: TGTGCCAGCAGCCAAGAAGCGGTAGTACAAGAGACCCAGTACTTC. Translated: CASSQEAVVQETQYF.

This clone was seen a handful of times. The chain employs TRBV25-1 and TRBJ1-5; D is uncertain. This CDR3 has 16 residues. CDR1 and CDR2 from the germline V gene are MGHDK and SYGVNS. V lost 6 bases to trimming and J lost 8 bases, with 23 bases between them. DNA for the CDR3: TGTGCCAGCAGCGGCGCGGGCCCACAGTCAGTCAAGCCCCAGCATTTT. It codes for CASSGAGPQSVKPQHF.